This entry describes one T cell receptor beta chain. Its antigen is unidentified. This sample was taken from a study of PD-1 blockade in classical Hodgkin lymphoma. Study findings and constraints: Lower baseline TCR diversity was reported for newly diagnosed patients than for healthy donors. Possible causes of repertoire differences, disease activity or prior therapy, remain undefined.

The CDR3 is 20 amino acids. Germline assignment: CDR1 LNHNV and CDR2 YYDKDF (reference sequence). Trimming took off 0 bases at V and 2 bases at J, with 23 bases between the two ends. Libraries were prepared by immunoSEQ multiplex PCR; TCRdb keeps only in-frame clonotypes and omits some of them. The table shows roughly 70,000 clones, with 85% to 95% occurring only once. Regarding time point: newly diagnosed, previously untreated cHL patient sample. PBMCs from patients with newly diagnosed, untreated classical Hodgkin lymphoma served as a comparison group for the relapsed/refractory trial patients. Specimen: peripheral blood mononuclear cells (PBMCs). The origin of this receptor is a human donor with classical Hodgkin lymphoma. The chain links TRBV15 to TRBJ1-5, with a tentative D call TRBD1 (6 bases). CDR3 in amino acids: CATSREYRAPRMGGNQPQHF. CDR3 coding DNA: TGTGCCACCAGCAGAGAGTACAGGGCCCCCCGGATGGGTGGCAATCAGCCCCAGCATTTT.